This is a list of T cell receptor beta chains from one sample in a study of blood T cell repertoires in COVID-19. Here immunoSEQ multiplex PCR was the method, and the copy in TCRdb shows in-frame clones only, minus some. The repertoire has fewer than 70,000 clones, around 92% of them found once; the top ten carry roughly 4.2%. The sample consisted of peripheral blood. The receptor source for this set is a man between 45 and 60 years old with active COVID-19. Each CDR3 is given with its conserved first and last residue. A D gene is named only where the DNA matches it firmly. Some rows mark clone size as missing; the rest say once, few, many or name a class of expanded clone.

abundance	d_gene	v_gene	j_gene	CDR3aa	CDR3nt
NA	TRBD1	TRBV2	TRBJ2-1	CASRDRVNEQFF	TGTGCCAGCCGGGACAGGGTGAATGAGCAGTTCTTC
NA	TRBD1	TRBV5-4	TRBJ1-4	CASSHGQGGFATNEKLFF	TGTGCCAGCAGCCATGGACAGGGAGGTTTTGCAACTAATGAAAAACTGTTTTTT
NA	NA	TRBV11-2	TRBJ2-2	CASSPYVGVTVPGELFF	TGTGCCAGCAGCCCTTACGTCGGGGTTACAGTACCCGGGGAGCTGTTTTTT
NA	NA	TRBV25-1	TRBJ2-5	CASSDFREGASQETQYF	TGTGCCAGCAGCGATTTTCGTGAGGGCGCCTCCCAAGAGACCCAGTACTTC
NA	TRBD2	TRBV5-1	TRBJ2-6	CASSSTGLAVLAGANVLTF	TGCGCCAGCAGCTCAACGGGACTAGCGGTACTCGCAGGGGCCAACGTCCTGACTTTC
NA	TRBD1	TRBV7-8	TRBJ2-1	CASSEQGYNEQFF	TGTGCCAGCAGCGAACAGGGGTACAATGAGCAGTTCTTC
NA	TRBD1	TRBV19	TRBJ1-2	CASSPRGQGYGYTF	TGTGCCAGTAGTCCCCGGGGACAGGGCTATGGCTACACCTTC
NA	TRBD2	TRBV19	TRBJ2-2	CASSMSGRASNTGELFF	TGTGCCAGTAGTATGAGCGGGAGGGCCAGTAATACCGGGGAGCTGTTTTTT
once	NA	TRBV10-3	TRBJ1-2	CAATVKANYGYTF	TGTGCCGCGACAGTCAAAGCTAACTATGGCTACACCTTC
NA	TRBD1	TRBV28	TRBJ1-5	CATRNPQGPHQPQHF	TGTGCCACCAGAAACCCACAGGGGCCCCATCAGCCCCAGCATTTT
NA	NA	TRBV27	TRBJ1-2	CASGSTGGPGPNYGYTF	TGTGCCAGCGGAAGTACGGGGGGTCCCGGACCCAACTATGGCTACACCTTC
NA	NA	TRBV5-1	TRBJ1-5	CASSLDSGNQPQHF	TGCGCCAGCAGCTTGGATTCAGGAAATCAGCCCCAGCATTTT
NA	TRBD2	TRBV5-1	TRBJ2-3	CASSALLAGPTDTQYF	TGCGCCAGCAGCGCACTACTAGCGGGACCCACAGATACGCAGTATTTT
once	NA	TRBV7-2	TRBJ1-5	CASSLELGAGQPQHF	TGTGCCAGCAGCTTAGAACTGGGAGCAGGACAGCCCCAGCATTTT
NA	NA	TRBV5-5	TRBJ2-7	CASSLDLQNSYEQYF	TGTGCCAGCAGCTTGGACCTCCAGAACTCCTACGAGCAGTACTTC
NA	NA	TRBV4-1	TRBJ2-1	CASSRRESGEQFF	TGCGCCAGCAGCCGGAGGGAGTCTGGTGAGCAGTTCTTC
NA	TRBD2	TRBV11-2	TRBJ2-1	CASSLRTSGQSSLYNEQFF	TGTGCCAGCAGCTTAAGGACTAGCGGACAGAGCTCTTTGTACAATGAGCAGTTCTTC
NA	TRBD2	TRBV28	TRBJ2-7	CASSYGGAYEQYF	TGTGCCAGCAGCTATGGGGGGGCCTACGAGCAGTACTTC
NA	NA	TRBV5-4	TRBJ2-2	CASSLATGNTGELFF	TGTGCCAGCAGCTTGGCTACAGGGAACACCGGGGAGCTGTTTTTT
NA	NA	TRBV5-1	TRBJ2-2	CASTLLGSTGELFF	TGCGCCAGCACCCTACTCGGTAGCACCGGGGAGCTGTTTTTT
NA	TRBD1	TRBV19	TRBJ2-3	CASGTGGPDTQYF	TGTGCCAGTGGGACAGGGGGACCAGATACGCAGTATTTT
NA	TRBD1	TRBV2	TRBJ1-5	CASSVYRDRGTRPYSNQPQHF	TGTGCCAGCAGTGTGTACCGGGACAGGGGCACCAGACCATATAGCAATCAGCCCCAGCATTTT
NA	NA	TRBV5-1	TRBJ1-2	CASSLEGGSYGYTF	TGCGCCAGCAGCTTGGAGGGAGGGAGCTATGGCTACACCTTC
NA	NA	TRBV29-1	TRBJ2-3	CSATRLGTDTQYF	TGCAGCGCTACCCGACTCGGCACAGATACGCAGTATTTT
NA	TRBD1	TRBV10-3	TRBJ1-2	CAISYGTDYGYTF	TGTGCCATCAGCTACGGGACAGACTATGGCTACACCTTC
NA	NA	TRBV5-8	TRBJ1-1	CASSRPAGTEAFF	TGTGCCAGCAGCCGTCCCGCGGGCACTGAAGCTTTCTTT